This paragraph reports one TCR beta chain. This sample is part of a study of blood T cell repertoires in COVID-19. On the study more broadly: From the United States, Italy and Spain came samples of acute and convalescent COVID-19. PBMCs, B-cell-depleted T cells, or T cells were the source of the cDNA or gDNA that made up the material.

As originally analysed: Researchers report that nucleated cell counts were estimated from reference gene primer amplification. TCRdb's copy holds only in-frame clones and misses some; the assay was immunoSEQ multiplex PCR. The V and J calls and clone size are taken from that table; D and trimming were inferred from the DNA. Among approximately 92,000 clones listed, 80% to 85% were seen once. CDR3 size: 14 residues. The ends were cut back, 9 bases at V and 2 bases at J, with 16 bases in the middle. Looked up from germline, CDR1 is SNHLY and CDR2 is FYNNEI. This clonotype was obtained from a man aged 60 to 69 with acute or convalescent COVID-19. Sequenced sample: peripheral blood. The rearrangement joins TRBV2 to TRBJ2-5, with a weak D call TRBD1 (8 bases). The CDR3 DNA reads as TGTGCCAGGCAACAGGGGGGGGAGCAAGAGACCCAGTACTTC. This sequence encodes CARQQGGEQETQYF.